Listed below are T cell receptor beta chains from one sample, sequenced in a study of T cell responses to AZD1222 COVID-19 vaccine. Sequencing used immunoSEQ multiplex PCR; TCRdb keeps in-frame clones, though not all of them. The sample has about 110,000 clones, roughly 85% seen once; the top ten hold around 4.9%. The sample consisted of peripheral blood, taken 28 days after the second AZD1222 dose. Receptors originate from an adult who received the AZD1222 COVID-19 vaccine. Both conserved end residues are part of each CDR3.

v_call	j_call	cdr3_aa
TRBV7-2	TRBJ1-2	CASSLSPGYGYTF
TRBV4-3	TRBJ2-7	CASSQEGKQGYEQYF
TRBV19	TRBJ1-5	CASSMVPNQPQHF
TRBV4-2	TRBJ1-4	CASSPRTGFEEKLFF
TRBV11-2	TRBJ1-2	CASSPTGIGSYTF
TRBV28	TRBJ2-3	CASSPDGTDTQYF
TRBV12-3/TRBV12-4	TRBJ1-1	CASSLGRGGGAFF
TRBV2	TRBJ1-1	CASRPVGPEAFF
TRBV12-3/TRBV12-4	TRBJ1-1	CASSPAAGLEAFF
TRBV3-1/TRBV3-2	TRBJ1-3	CASSPVLLSGNTIYF